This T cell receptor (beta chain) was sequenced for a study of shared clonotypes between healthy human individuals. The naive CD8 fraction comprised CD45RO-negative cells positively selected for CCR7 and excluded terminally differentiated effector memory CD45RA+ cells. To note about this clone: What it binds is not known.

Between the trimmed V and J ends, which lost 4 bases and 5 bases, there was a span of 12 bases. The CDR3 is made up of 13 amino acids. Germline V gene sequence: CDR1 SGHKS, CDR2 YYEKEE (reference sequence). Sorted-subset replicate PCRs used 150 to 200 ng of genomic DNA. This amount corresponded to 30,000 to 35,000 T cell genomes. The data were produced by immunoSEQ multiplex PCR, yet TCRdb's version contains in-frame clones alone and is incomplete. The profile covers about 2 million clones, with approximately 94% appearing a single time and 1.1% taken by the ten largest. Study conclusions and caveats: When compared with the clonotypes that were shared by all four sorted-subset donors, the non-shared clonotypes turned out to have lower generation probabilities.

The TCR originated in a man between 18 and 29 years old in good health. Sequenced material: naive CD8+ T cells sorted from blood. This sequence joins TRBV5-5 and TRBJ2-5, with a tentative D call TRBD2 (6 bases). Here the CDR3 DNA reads TGTGCCAGCAGCGCGGGGCCAGCCGAGACCCAGTACTTC. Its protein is CASSAGPAETQYF.